This T cell receptor (beta chain) was profiled in a study of blood T cell repertoires in COVID-19. Study details: Samples taken during acute and convalescent COVID-19 were collected in the United States, Italy and Spain. T cells, B-cell-depleted T cells, or PBMCs supplied cDNA or gDNA.

This CDR3 is 14 amino acids long. V shed 6 bases and J shed 2 bases, with 13 bases lying between them. Germline V gene lookup returns CDR1 SGHDN and CDR2 FVKESK. Authors' analysis steps: Amplification from reference gene primers served as the basis for estimated nucleated cell counts. This table comes from immunoSEQ multiplex PCR, and its TCRdb copy is limited to in-frame clones, with some not included. V and J calls and clone size are as listed in that table; D and trimming were resolved from the DNA. This sample carries more than 100,000 clones, about 89% of them seen once, and the ten largest clones take 25% to 30%.

The V and J genes are TRBV14 and TRBJ1-2; perhaps TRBD1 as D (6 bases). The TCR sequence derives from an older woman with acute or convalescent COVID-19. Specimen: peripheral blood. The CDR3 sequence is CASRPVTGNYGYTF. In nucleotides, the CDR3 is TGTGCCAGCAGACCCGTAACAGGGAACTATGGCTACACCTTC.